These 12 T cell receptor beta chains originate from one sample sequenced in a study of T cells in Graves' hyperthyroidism and ophthalmopathy. TCR beta CDR3 region amplification was performed from RNA transcripts. The TCR CDR3 was amplified in a first-round RT-PCR using the HTBI primer set. TCRdb reanalysed the multiplex PCR reads using MiXCR and keeps one entry per CDR3 protein. The top ten hold about a third of the sample, which has roughly 240,000 distinct CDR3 sequences, approximately 25% seen once. The sequencing input was blood. Receptors originate from a woman aged 40 to 50 with Graves' ophthalmopathy.

This clonotype came up many times. The CDR3 spells CASSAPMRGVSEAFF. The DNA for the CDR3 is TGTGCCAGCAGTGCCCCTATGAGGGGGGTTTCTGAAGCTTTCTTT. The rearrangement joins TRBV28 to TRBJ1-1; tentative D call: TRBD1 (6 bases). V was clipped by 5 bases and J by 6 bases, with 19 bases between them. The germline V gene has CDR1 MDHEN and CDR2 SYDVKM. The CDR3 totals 15 residues.

The chain links TRBV6-1 to TRBJ1-5; D may be TRBD1 (6 bases). V was cut by 7 bases and J by 1 base, with 14 bases left in between. Germline CDR1 and CDR2: MNHNS and SASEGT. This CDR3 region has 15 residues. In DNA, the CDR3 is TGTGCCAGCAACCAAGGGGGGGAAAGCAATCAGCCCCAGCATTTT. It yields the protein CASNQGGESNQPQHF.

This clonotype was counted many times. The chain joins TRBV10-3 to TRBJ2-7, with 7 bases lining up with TRBD2. Germline assignment: CDR1 ENHRY and CDR2 SYGVKD. Trimming took 10 bases from V and 0 from J; bases not matched to a gene: 9. The CDR3 has 14 amino acids. The DNA of the CDR3 is TGTGCCACCCGTTTAGCGGGTGACTCCTACGAGCAGTACTTC. Its protein is CATRLAGDSYEQYF.

A note on this clonotype: At one end, the junction sequence differs from germline, possibly due to a read error. The V and J genes are TRBV11-2 and TRBJ2-7; possibly TRBD2 for D (6 bases). The germline CDR1 and CDR2 sequences are SGHAT and FQNNGV. This CDR3 has 17 residues. The CDR3 loop is CASRPNIAVKLTYEQCF. CDR3 nucleotide sequence: TGTGCCAGCAGACCAAATATAGCGGTAAAACTTACCTACGAGCAGTGCTTC. The variable domain in full, completed from reference TRBV11-2 and TRBJ2-7, reads EAGVAQSPRYKIIEKRQSVAFWCNPISGHATLYWYQQILGQGPKLLIQFQNNGVVDDSQLPKDRFSAERLKGVDSTLKIQPAKLEDSAVYLCASRPNIAVKLTYEQCFGPGTRLTVT.

This clonotype appeared a single time. The rearrangement joins TRBV14 to TRBJ2-7; D is uncertain. This CDR3 is built from 12 residues. Germline assignment: CDR1 SGHDN and CDR2 FVKESK. V dropped 1 base and J dropped 5 bases, with 6 bases sitting between them. CDR3 nucleotide sequence: TGTGCCAGCAGCCAAGTAAGGGACGAGCAGTACTTC. It specifies CASSQVRDEQYF.

The chain recombines TRBV12-3 or TRBV12-4 with TRBJ1-5, with D possibly being TRBD1 (5 bases). V was shortened by 3 bases and J by 4 bases, with 13 bases between the two germline ends. CDR3 length equals 15 residues. The CDR3 coding sequence is TGTGCCAGCAGTTTCGGCGACAGCAATAATCAGCCCCAGCATTTT. Its protein is CASSFGDSNNQPQHF.

This clonotype was found many times. This chain joins TRBV6-1 and TRBJ2-7, with D perhaps matching TRBD2 (5 bases). Germline loops: CDR1 MNHNS, CDR2 SASEGT. Trimming took off 3 bases at V and 0 bases at J, with 12 bases between the two ends. The CDR3 has 15 amino acids. CDR3 bases: TGTGCCAGCAGTGACGTAGCGACGGGCTCCTACGAGCAGTACTTC. It encodes CASSDVATGSYEQYF.

This clonotype was detected ten times or more. J is TRBJ1-2 and V is TRBV6-2 or TRBV6-3, with D unresolved. The CDR3 consists of 14 residues. Trimming removed 5 bases at V and 0 bases at J, with 10 bases between. CDR1 is MNHEY, CDR2 SVGEGT, per germline. The DNA of the CDR3 is TGTGCCAGCAGTAATCCCCCACCTAACTATGGCTACACCTTC. Translation gives CASSNPPPNYGYTF.

This clonotype was found many times. V and J are TRBV3-1 and TRBJ1-4; 7 nucleotides align to TRBD1. In germline, CDR1 is LGHDT, CDR2 YNNKEL (reference sequence). The CDR3 extends over 16 amino acids. Trimming removed 4 bases from V and 7 bases from J; junction bases left unmatched: 12. Here the CDR3 DNA reads TGTGCCAGCAGCCCGGGAGGAGACAGGGTTAGTGAAAAACTGTTTTTT. It yields the protein CASSPGGDRVSEKLFF.

This clonotype was observed many times. V is TRBV5-1 and J is TRBJ2-2, with a tentative D call TRBD1 (5 bases). The CDR3 sequence is 13 residues long. Germline lookup yields CDR1 SGHRS and CDR2 YFSETQ. The ends were cut back, 7 bases at V and 0 bases at J, with 7 bases in the middle. As DNA, the CDR3 is TGCGCCAGCCTAGGGGCGAACACCGGGGAGCTGTTTTTT. Its protein is CASLGANTGELFF.

This clonotype was detected ten times or more. The chain joins TRBV4-1 to TRBJ1-6; D is uncertain. The CDR3 has 14 residues. Germline V gene sequence: CDR1 MGHRA, CDR2 YSYEKL. V dropped 1 base and J dropped 10 bases, with 11 bases sitting between them. The CDR3 DNA sequence: TGCGCCAGCAGCCAAGTCGTGGGCGTATCACCCCTCCACTTT. It yields the protein CASSQVVGVSPLHF.

This clonotype was counted at least ten times. DNA for the CDR3: TGTGCCAGCAGATCCACCCGGGGATCACCCCTCCACTTT. It translates to CASRSTRGSPLHF. V gene TRBV12-3 or TRBV12-4 combines with J gene TRBJ1-6, with D uncertain. CDR3 size: 13 residues. Between the trimmed V and J ends, which lost 6 bases and 10 bases, there was a span of 13 bases.